A single sample is the source of the 4 T cell receptor beta chains below, sequenced in a study of radiation and T cells in renal cell carcinoma. Time point specified: blood 4 weeks post-SBRT, at nephrectomy. Treatment specified: 15 Gy SBRT to primary tumor, nephrectomy 4 weeks later. TCRdb's table, derived via immunoSEQ multiplex PCR, lists solely in-frame clones and lacks some. The table lists tens of thousands of clones, about 85% of them singletons. Here the sequenced sample was blood, taken from a patient whose treatment included radiotherapy and nephrectomy. The receptors originated from a man aged 50 to 59 with renal cell carcinoma.

In DNA, the CDR3 is TGCGCCAGCAGCCAAGATTCACAGGTCGACTATGGCTACACCTTC. Its translation: CASSQDSQVDYGYTF. This chain uses TRBV4-3 with TRBJ1-2, with D tentatively TRBD1 (5 bases). This CDR3 comprises 15 residues. The V gene lost 0 bases and the J gene lost 3 bases, with 11 bases spanning the gap. Germline-derived CDR1 and CDR2 are LGHNA and YSLEER.

V gene TRBV20-1 combines with J gene TRBJ1-2, with a possible D match to TRBD1 (5 bases). V was clipped by 4 bases and J by 6 bases, with 9 bases between them. Germline loops: CDR1 DFQATT, CDR2 SNEGSKA (reference sequence). The length of the CDR3 is 11 residues. CDR3 residues: CSAKKGNGYTF. Here the CDR3 DNA reads TGCAGTGCTAAAAAGGGGAATGGCTACACCTTC.

The V and J genes are TRBV19 and TRBJ2-7, with 9 positions matching TRBD2. There are 18 residues in the CDR3. Germline CDR1 is LNHDA and CDR2 is SQIVND (reference sequence). V gave up 6 bases and J gave up 4 bases; unmatched junction bases: 19. In DNA, the CDR3 is TGTGCCAGTAGCCGAACCCACACCGATAGCGGGAGAGGATACGAGCAGTACTTC. Amino acids: CASSRTHTDSGRGYEQYF.

The chain carries TRBV11-2 and TRBJ2-7; D may be TRBD2 (6 bases). Germline V gene data show CDR1 as SGHAT and CDR2 as FQNNGV. The CDR3 extends over 16 amino acids. Trimming took off 4 bases at V and 3 bases at J, with 19 bases between the two ends. The CDR3 DNA reads as TGTGCCAGCAGCTCCGCCGGCGGAGGGAGGAACTACGAGCAGTACTTC. Its protein product is CASSSAGGGRNYEQYF.